Listed below are T cell receptor beta chains from one sample, sequenced in a study of regulatory T cells in long-lasting Graves disease. TCRdb fed the multiplex PCR reads into MiXCR, producing one record per CDR3 protein. This table has approximately 350,000 distinct CDR3 sequences, 12% appearing once. This sample also appeared in a second study, on T cells in Graves' hyperthyroidism and ophthalmopathy.

This material consisted of peripheral blood mononuclear cells (PBMCs), taken at new diagnosis, from a patient treated with antithyroid drugs. The source is a woman under 30 with Graves disease. Each CDR3 is given with its conserved first and last residue. Where a row states a size, it is once, few, many or the class of an expanded clone; other rows omit it.

clone size	V gene	J gene	CDR3 protein
.	TRBV28	TRBJ2-1	CATVVAPYSSYNEQFF
many	TRBV7-8	TRBJ1-2	CASSSITGGNGYTF
many	TRBV14	TRBJ2-1	CASSQYTPEQFF
.	TRBV4-1	TRBJ1-1	CASSQDFTEAFF
.	TRBV6-2/TRBV6-3	TRBJ2-2	CASRSLVGAPGELFF
.	TRBV19	.	CASSPRGALGLAEETQYF
many	TRBV3-1	TRBJ1-1	CASSQVEAEAFF
.	TRBV20-1	TRBJ2-2	CSARDPTGNTGELFF
many	TRBV12-3/TRBV12-4	TRBJ2-3	CASTSEAYTDTQYF
many	TRBV27	TRBJ2-3	CASSFTRDAGSTQYF
many	TRBV12-3/TRBV12-4	TRBJ2-2	CASRYETGLYTGELFF
.	TRBV28	TRBJ2-1	CASSLYIGTSQPKSVNEQFF
.	TRBV18	TRBJ1-1	CASSPKGLTEAFF
many	TRBV7-9	TRBJ2-7	CASSSKRTYEQYF
.	TRBV7-3	TRBJ2-2	CASSLTPRRSYTGELFF
few	TRBV7-9	TRBJ1-6	CASSVSDRDYSYNSPLHF